Listed here are 6 T cell receptor beta chains from one sample, sequenced in a study of blood T cell repertoires in COVID-19. Here immunoSEQ multiplex PCR was the method, and the copy in TCRdb shows in-frame clones only, minus some. The data contain a few hundred thousand clones, about 87% of them singletons. Sequenced material: peripheral blood. The receptors stem from a woman aged 45-59 years who had recovered from COVID-19.

This sequence joins TRBV29-1 and TRBJ2-1; the D is unclear. Germline V gene lookup returns CDR1 SQVTM and CDR2 ANQGSEA. The V and J ends lost 1 base and 6 bases respectively, with 10 bases between them. CDR3 length: 13 residues. The CDR3 nucleotides read TGCAGCGTTGAAGCCCAGCGACCCAATGAGCAGTTCTTC. The encoded protein is CSVEAQRPNEQFF.

J is TRBJ2-1 and V is TRBV10-3, with a possible D match to TRBD2 (7 bases). Germline V gene data show CDR1 as ENHRY and CDR2 as SYGVKD. Trimming removed 7 bases from V and 0 bases from J, with 25 bases in between. CDR3 length: 19 amino acids. This chain's CDR3 is CAITDTSTGRGISYNEQFF. CDR3 nucleotides: TGTGCCATCACTGACACATCTACAGGGAGGGGAATCTCCTACAATGAGCAGTTCTTC.

This chain links TRBV5-1 with TRBJ2-2, with 12 bases fitting TRBD2. The CDR3 sequence is 16 residues long. With 4 bases clipped from V and 5 bases from J, the junction kept 6 bases outside the gene matches. Germline V gene data show CDR1 as SGHRS and CDR2 as YFSETQ. CDR3 bases: TGCGCCAGCAGCCAGACTAGCGGGGGCCCAACCGGGGAGCTGTTTTTT. Translating it yields CASSQTSGGPTGELFF.

The chain has TRBV5-1 and TRBJ2-3; TRBD2 matches at 9 bases. CDR1 and CDR2 from the germline V gene are SGHRS and YFSETQ. The CDR3 is 16 amino acids. The V and J ends lost 4 bases and 6 bases, in that order; junction bases with no gene match: 12. This chain's CDR3 is CASSGGTSRFDDTQYF. The DNA for the CDR3 is TGCGCCAGCAGCGGCGGGACTAGCCGGTTTGACGATACGCAGTATTTT.

The chain recombines TRBV6-1 with TRBJ1-6; no firm D call. The CDR3 runs to 11 residues. The V gene's germline CDR1 is MNHNS and CDR2 SASEGT. Trimming shortened V by 1 base and J by 13 bases, and 5 bases separated the two germline ends. This CDR3 is CASSEVSPLHF. In DNA, the CDR3 is TGTGCCAGCAGTGAAGTTTCGCCCCTCCACTTT.

The rearrangement uses TRBV2 and TRBJ2-2, with D unresolved. V gave up 8 bases and J gave up 4 bases, with 14 bases separating them. The CDR3 is made up of 14 amino acids. Germline V CDR1 and CDR2: SNHLY, FYNNEI. This CDR3 reads CASSFASSTGELFF. CDR3 DNA sequence: TGTGCCAGCTCGTTTGCGAGCTCCACCGGGGAGCTGTTTTTT.